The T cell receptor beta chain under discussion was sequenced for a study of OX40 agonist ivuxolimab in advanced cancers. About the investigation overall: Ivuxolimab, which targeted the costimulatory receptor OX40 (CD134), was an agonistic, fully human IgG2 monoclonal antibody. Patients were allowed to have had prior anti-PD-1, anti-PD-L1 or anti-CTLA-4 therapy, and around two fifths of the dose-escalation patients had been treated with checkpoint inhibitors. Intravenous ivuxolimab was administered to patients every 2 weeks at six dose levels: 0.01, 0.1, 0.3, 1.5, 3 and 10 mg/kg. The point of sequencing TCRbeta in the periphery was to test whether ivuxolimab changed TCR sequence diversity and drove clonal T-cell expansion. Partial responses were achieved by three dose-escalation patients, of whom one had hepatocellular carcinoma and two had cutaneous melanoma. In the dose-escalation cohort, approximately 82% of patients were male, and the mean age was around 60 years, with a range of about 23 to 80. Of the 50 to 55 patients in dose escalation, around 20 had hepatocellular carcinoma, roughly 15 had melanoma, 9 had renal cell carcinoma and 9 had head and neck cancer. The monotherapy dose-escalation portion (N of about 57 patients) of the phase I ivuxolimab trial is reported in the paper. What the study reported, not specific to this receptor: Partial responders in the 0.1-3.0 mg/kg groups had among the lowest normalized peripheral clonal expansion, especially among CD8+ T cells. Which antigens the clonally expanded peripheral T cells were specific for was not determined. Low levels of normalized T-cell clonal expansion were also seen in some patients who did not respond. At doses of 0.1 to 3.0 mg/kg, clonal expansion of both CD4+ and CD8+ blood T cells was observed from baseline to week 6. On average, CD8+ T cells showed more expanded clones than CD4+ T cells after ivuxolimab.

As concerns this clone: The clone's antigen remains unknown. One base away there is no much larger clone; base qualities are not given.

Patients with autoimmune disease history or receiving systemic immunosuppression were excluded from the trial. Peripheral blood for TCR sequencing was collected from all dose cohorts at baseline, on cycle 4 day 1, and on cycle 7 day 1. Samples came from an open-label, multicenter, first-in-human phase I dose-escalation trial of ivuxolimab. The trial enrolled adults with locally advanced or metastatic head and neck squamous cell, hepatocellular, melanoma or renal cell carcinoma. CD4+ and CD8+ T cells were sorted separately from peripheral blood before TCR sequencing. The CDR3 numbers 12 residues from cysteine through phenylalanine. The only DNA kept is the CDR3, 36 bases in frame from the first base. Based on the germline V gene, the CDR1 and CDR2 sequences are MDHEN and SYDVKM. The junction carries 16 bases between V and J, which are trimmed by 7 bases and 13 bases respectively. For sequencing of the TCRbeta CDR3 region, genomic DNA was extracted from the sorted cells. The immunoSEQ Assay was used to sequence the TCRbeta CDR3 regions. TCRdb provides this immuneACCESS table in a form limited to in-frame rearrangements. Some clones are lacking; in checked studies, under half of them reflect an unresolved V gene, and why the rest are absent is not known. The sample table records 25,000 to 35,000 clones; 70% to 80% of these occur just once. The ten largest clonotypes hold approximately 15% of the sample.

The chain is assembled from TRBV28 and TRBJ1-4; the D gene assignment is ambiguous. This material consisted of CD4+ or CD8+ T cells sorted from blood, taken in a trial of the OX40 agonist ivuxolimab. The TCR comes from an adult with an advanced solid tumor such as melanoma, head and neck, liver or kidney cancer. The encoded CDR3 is CASTPPRGRLFF. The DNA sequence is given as TGTGCCAGCACCCCTCCCCGGGGAAGACTGTTTTTT. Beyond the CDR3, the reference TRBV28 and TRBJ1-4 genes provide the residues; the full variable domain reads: DVKVTQSSRYLVKRTGEKVFLECVQDMDHENMFWYRQDPGLGLRLIYFSYDVKMKEKGDIPEGYSVSREKKERFSLILESASTNQTSMYLCASTPPRGRLFFGSGTQLSVL.